This T cell receptor beta chain appears in the sequencing data of a study of T cells in Graves' hyperthyroidism and ophthalmopathy. Cells are PBMCs isolated from about 10 ml of fresh blood. This CDR3 comprises 14 residues. V was pared by 8 bases and J by 3 bases, with 13 bases between. CDR1 and CDR2 from the germline V gene are MNHEY and SVGEGT. Amplified TCR beta CDR3 regions came from RNA transcripts. First-round RT-PCR of the TCR CDR3 relied on the HTBI primer set. From the multiplex PCR reads, TCRdb called clonotypes with MiXCR, one entry per CDR3 protein. The table records about 610,000 distinct CDR3 sequences, approximately 15% of them present only once.

The receptor's source is a woman in her thirties or forties with Graves' ophthalmopathy. V usage is TRBV6-2 or TRBV6-3 and J usage is TRBJ2-2; D might be TRBD2 (6 bases). Sequencing was done on a sample of blood. CDR3 loop: CASRDSGDTGELFF. DNA for the CDR3: TGTGCCAGCCGGGACTCGGGCGACACCGGGGAGCTGTTTTTT.